A selection of T cell receptor beta chains follows, all from one sample in a study of metastatic and nonmetastatic thyroid tumors. MiXCR was used by TCRdb to re-call the PCR reads. This sample has over 25,000 clones; 15% to 20% occur once, and the top ten carry roughly 10%. The sequenced sample was blood. These receptors were collected from a female donor with papillary thyroid cancer or a benign thyroid nodule (not recorded which). Some clones in this sample may be carry-over from other donors' samples. Each CDR3 is given with its conserved first and last residue. A D gene is named only where the DNA matches it firmly. Size tells how often a clone was seen (once, few, many) or the class of an expanded clone, and some rows leave it out.

J gene: TRBJ2-2; V gene: TRBV6-5; D gene: .; clone size: few; CDR3 protein: CASSYSRVRDTGELFF; CDR3 DNA: TGTGCCAGCAGTTACTCCAGGGTAAGGGACACTGGGGAGCTGTTTTTT
J gene: TRBJ1-2; V gene: TRBV5-1; D gene: .; clone size: many; CDR3 protein: CASSLVGTWEYGYTF; CDR3 DNA: TGCGCCAGCAGCTTGGTTGGCACCTGGGAATATGGCTACACCTTC
J gene: TRBJ2-7; V gene: TRBV5-6; D gene: .; clone size: many; CDR3 protein: CASSLLVFSSYEQYF; CDR3 DNA: TGTGCCAGCAGCTTATTGGTATTCTCTTCATACGAGCAGTACTTC
J gene: TRBJ2-1; V gene: TRBV7-9; D gene: TRBD2; clone size: many; CDR3 protein: CASSSLAGAFNEQFF; CDR3 DNA: TGTGCCAGCAGTTCCCTAGCGGGAGCATTCAATGAGCAGTTCTTC
J gene: TRBJ2-4; V gene: TRBV19; D gene: TRBD2; clone size: many; CDR3 protein: CASSSGAAGGDIQYF; CDR3 DNA: TGTGCCAGTAGCTCGGGGGCGGCGGGAGGGGACATTCAGTACTTC
J gene: TRBJ2-1; V gene: TRBV5-1; D gene: TRBD1; clone size: .; CDR3 protein: CASSSGAGTGIYNEQFF; CDR3 DNA: TGCGCCAGCAGCTCGGGGGCTGGGACAGGAATCTACAATGAGCAGTTCTTC
J gene: TRBJ2-1; V gene: TRBV15; D gene: .; clone size: many; CDR3 protein: CATSPGGTIREQFF; CDR3 DNA: TGTGCCACCAGCCCCGGCGGGACAATCAGAGAGCAGTTCTTC
J gene: TRBJ1-2; V gene: TRBV20-1; D gene: .; clone size: .; CDR3 protein: CSARDSTAYGYTF; CDR3 DNA: TGCAGTGCTAGAGATTCCACAGCCTATGGCTACACCTTC
J gene: TRBJ1-4; V gene: TRBV5-1; D gene: TRBD1; clone size: few; CDR3 protein: CASGPSVDRGEKLFF; CDR3 DNA: TGCGCCAGCGGACCCTCAGTGGACAGGGGTGAAAAACTGTTTTTT
J gene: TRBJ2-7; V gene: TRBV20-1; D gene: TRBD1; clone size: many; CDR3 protein: CSARGPVQGVSYEQYF; CDR3 DNA: TGCAGTGCTAGAGGTCCCGTACAGGGGGTGTCCTACGAGCAGTACTTC
J gene: TRBJ2-5; V gene: TRBV20-1; D gene: .; clone size: many; CDR3 protein: CSARGNFETQYF; CDR3 DNA: TGCAGTGCTAGGGGGAATTTCGAGACCCAGTACTTC
J gene: TRBJ1-5; V gene: TRBV27; D gene: .; clone size: medium-sized; CDR3 protein: CASSLMRGQPQHF; CDR3 DNA: TGTGCCAGCAGTTTAATGCGGGGTCAGCCCCAGCATTTT
J gene: TRBJ2-2; V gene: TRBV7-2; D gene: .; clone size: many; CDR3 protein: CASSFGSNTGELFF; CDR3 DNA: TGTGCCAGCAGCTTCGGGAGTAACACCGGGGAGCTGTTTTTT
J gene: TRBJ2-2; V gene: TRBV2; D gene: TRBD2; clone size: many; CDR3 protein: CASVGLAGNTGELFF; CDR3 DNA: TGTGCCAGCGTCGGACTAGCGGGAAACACCGGGGAGCTGTTTTTT
J gene: TRBJ2-5; V gene: TRBV20-1; D gene: TRBD2; clone size: many; CDR3 protein: CSARDVRAGGFQETQYF; CDR3 DNA: TGCAGTGCTAGAGATGTAAGGGCGGGGGGGTTTCAAGAGACCCAGTACTTC
J gene: TRBJ2-7; V gene: TRBV19; D gene: .; clone size: many; CDR3 protein: CASSMTFSYEQYF; CDR3 DNA: TGTGCCAGTAGTATGACTTTCTCCTACGAGCAGTACTTC
J gene: TRBJ2-1; V gene: TRBV20-1; D gene: TRBD1; clone size: many; CDR3 protein: CSARAPDGQGIYEQFF; CDR3 DNA: TGCAGTGCTAGAGCCCCGGATGGACAGGGTATTTATGAGCAGTTCTTC
J gene: TRBJ2-2; V gene: TRBV10-2; D gene: TRBD1; clone size: few; CDR3 protein: CASSPGGYSGELFF; CDR3 DNA: TGCGCCAGCTCCCCAGGGGGCTATTCCGGGGAGCTGTTTTTT
J gene: TRBJ2-7; V gene: TRBV11-3; D gene: .; clone size: once; CDR3 protein: CASSSLGCGGRNEQYF; CDR3 DNA: TGTGCCAGCAGCTCTTTGGGGTGTGGGGGCCGGAACGAGCAGTACTTC
J gene: TRBJ2-1; V gene: TRBV25-1; D gene: TRBD1; clone size: few; CDR3 protein: CASSQGSSYNEHFF; CDR3 DNA: TGTGCCAGCTCACAGGGGAGTTCCTACAATGAGCATTTCTTC
J gene: TRBJ2-7; V gene: TRBV30; D gene: .; clone size: many; CDR3 protein: CAWSVEAYEQYF; CDR3 DNA: TGTGCCTGGAGTGTAGAGGCCTACGAGCAGTACTTC
J gene: TRBJ1-4; V gene: TRBV19; D gene: TRBD1; clone size: many; CDR3 protein: CRGGQGGEKLFF; CDR3 DNA: TGTAGAGGGGGACAGGGGGGAGAAAAACTGTTTTTT
J gene: TRBJ1-2; V gene: TRBV27; D gene: .; clone size: many; CDR3 protein: CASSESGVRNYGYTF; CDR3 DNA: TGTGCCAGCAGTGAATCAGGGGTAAGGAACTATGGCTACACCTTC
J gene: TRBJ1-4; V gene: TRBV25-1; D gene: .; clone size: many; CDR3 protein: CASSEGLPGNEKLFF; CDR3 DNA: TGTGCCAGCAGTGAAGGGCTCCCGGGGAATGAAAAACTGTTTTTT
J gene: TRBJ2-3; V gene: TRBV6-2/TRBV6-3; D gene: TRBD2; clone size: .; CDR3 protein: CASSETAGGTDTQYF; CDR3 DNA: TGTGCCAGCAGTGAGACAGCGGGAGGGACAGATACGCAGTATTTT
J gene: TRBJ2-1; V gene: TRBV6-1; D gene: TRBD2; clone size: few; CDR3 protein: CASRDPASGRNEQFF; CDR3 DNA: TGTGCCAGCAGGGACCCGGCTAGCGGGAGAAATGAGCAGTTCTTC
J gene: TRBJ1-2; V gene: TRBV6-1; D gene: TRBD1; clone size: medium-sized; CDR3 protein: CASSEGPGQGNYGYTF; CDR3 DNA: TGTGCCAGCAGTGAAGGACCGGGACAGGGGAACTATGGCTACACCTTC
J gene: TRBJ2-3; V gene: TRBV19; D gene: TRBD2; clone size: many; CDR3 protein: CASSIKMRSGGDTDTQYF; CDR3 DNA: TGTGCCAGTAGTATAAAAATGCGAAGCGGGGGGGACACAGATACGCAGTATTTT
J gene: TRBJ2-7; V gene: TRBV12-3/TRBV12-4; D gene: .; clone size: few; CDR3 protein: CASSLSHEARNEQYF; CDR3 DNA: TGTGCCAGCAGTTTAAGTCATGAGGCTAGGAACGAGCAGTACTTC
J gene: TRBJ1-1; V gene: TRBV6-6; D gene: .; clone size: medium-sized; CDR3 protein: CASSYSDSMNTEAFF; CDR3 DNA: TGTGCCAGCAGTTACTCGGACAGTATGAACACTGAAGCTTTCTTT
J gene: TRBJ1-1; V gene: TRBV11-3; D gene: .; clone size: many; CDR3 protein: CASSFGEQALTEAFF; CDR3 DNA: TGTGCCAGCAGCTTTGGGGAACAGGCGCTCACTGAAGCTTTCTTT
J gene: TRBJ1-2; V gene: TRBV7-6; D gene: TRBD1; clone size: many; CDR3 protein: CASSRGQGWDGYTF; CDR3 DNA: TGTGCCAGCAGCCGGGGACAGGGTTGGGATGGCTACACCTTC
J gene: TRBJ1-5; V gene: TRBV28; D gene: .; clone size: .; CDR3 protein: CASTPGGLYSNQPQHF; CDR3 DNA: TGTGCCAGCACTCCCGGGGGGCTGTATAGCAATCAGCCCCAGCATTTT
J gene: TRBJ2-3; V gene: TRBV20-1; D gene: TRBD2; clone size: many; CDR3 protein: CSATTLAGYTDTQYF; CDR3 DNA: TGCAGTGCTACTACACTAGCGGGCTACACAGATACGCAGTATTTT
J gene: TRBJ2-7; V gene: TRBV4-1; D gene: .; clone size: many; CDR3 protein: CASSQVSGSYEQYF; CDR3 DNA: TGCGCCAGCAGCCAAGTGTCAGGGTCCTACGAGCAGTACTTC
J gene: TRBJ2-7; V gene: TRBV5-1; D gene: TRBD2; clone size: .; CDR3 protein: CAISLAGAYEQYF; CDR3 DNA: TGCGCCATCAGCTTGGCGGGAGCCTACGAGCAGTACTTC
J gene: TRBJ1-2; V gene: TRBV4-2; D gene: TRBD1; clone size: many; CDR3 protein: CASSQVEPGQGDGYTF; CDR3 DNA: TGTGCCAGCAGCCAAGTGGAGCCGGGACAGGGGGATGGCTACACCTTC
J gene: TRBJ2-1; V gene: TRBV18; D gene: TRBD2; clone size: .; CDR3 protein: CASSTTSGSLNEQFF; CDR3 DNA: TGTGCCAGCTCAACCACTAGCGGGAGTTTGAATGAGCAGTTCTTC
J gene: TRBJ1-5; V gene: TRBV4-1; D gene: TRBD1; clone size: .; CDR3 protein: CASSPRTGFGNQPQHF; CDR3 DNA: TGCGCCAGCAGCCCGAGGACAGGGTTCGGGAATCAGCCCCAGCATTTT
J gene: TRBJ2-2; V gene: TRBV6-2/TRBV6-3; D gene: TRBD1; clone size: few; CDR3 protein: CASSYSVSLDRGNTVELLF; CDR3 DNA: TGTGCCAGCAGTTACTCCGTTTCGCTTGACAGGGGGAACACCGTGGAGCTGCTTTTT
J gene: TRBJ2-2; V gene: TRBV3-1; D gene: TRBD1; clone size: .; CDR3 protein: CASSQGTGAYTGELFF; CDR3 DNA: TGTGCCAGCAGCCAAGGCACAGGGGCTTACACCGGGGAGCTGTTTTTT
J gene: TRBJ1-1; V gene: TRBV20-1; D gene: .; clone size: .; CDR3 protein: CSARDHIGGNTEAFF; CDR3 DNA: TGCAGTGCTAGAGATCACATAGGGGGTAACACTGAAGCTTTCTTT
J gene: TRBJ1-1; V gene: TRBV6-1; D gene: .; clone size: medium-sized; CDR3 protein: CASSEGDGGTEAFF; CDR3 DNA: TGTGCCAGCAGTGAAGGGGATGGCGGCACTGAAGCTTTCTTT
J gene: TRBJ2-6; V gene: TRBV19; D gene: .; clone size: many; CDR3 protein: CASSMTGPPGANVLTF; CDR3 DNA: TGTGCCAGTAGTATGACCGGACCGCCTGGGGCCAACGTCCTGACTTTC
J gene: TRBJ1-1; V gene: TRBV28; D gene: .; clone size: few; CDR3 protein: CASSLWSSPGTEAFF; CDR3 DNA: TGTGCCAGCAGTTTATGGTCATCCCCAGGCACTGAAGCTTTCTTT
J gene: TRBJ2-3; V gene: TRBV4-2; D gene: .; clone size: once; CDR3 protein: CASSQPTRRESYTDTQYF; CDR3 DNA: TGTGCCAGCAGCCAACCAACTAGACGGGAGTCATACACAGATACGCAGTATTTT
J gene: TRBJ2-3; V gene: TRBV29-1; D gene: TRBD2; clone size: many; CDR3 protein: CSVGGTSGSGVGRTDTQYF; CDR3 DNA: TGCAGCGTTGGGGGGACTAGCGGGAGTGGGGTCGGTAGAACAGATACGCAGTATTTT
J gene: TRBJ2-1; V gene: TRBV25-1; D gene: .; clone size: many; CDR3 protein: CATSWGDLYNEQFF; CDR3 DNA: TGTGCCACCTCTTGGGGGGACTTATACAATGAGCAGTTCTTC
J gene: TRBJ2-3; V gene: TRBV7-3; D gene: .; clone size: medium-sized; CDR3 protein: CASSLATGGDTQYF; CDR3 DNA: TGTGCCAGCAGCTTAGCTACAGGCGGAGATACGCAGTATTTT
J gene: TRBJ2-1; V gene: TRBV7-2; D gene: .; clone size: many; CDR3 protein: CASSFGLLVLSYNEQFF; CDR3 DNA: TGTGCCAGCAGCTTCGGGCTACTAGTTCTATCCTACAATGAGCAGTTCTTC
J gene: TRBJ1-6; V gene: TRBV2; D gene: TRBD1; clone size: many; CDR3 protein: CASTGGAHNSPLHF; CDR3 DNA: TGTGCCAGTACAGGGGGCGCGCATAATTCACCCCTCCACTTT